This paragraph reports one TCR beta chain. Which antigen it targets is not known. No qualities accompany the bases; no much larger clone lies one base away. This sample was included in a study of blood T cell repertoires in COVID-19 (dated by TCRdb to the early 2020s). Study-level background: Samples from collaborators originated in the United States, Italy and Spain and spanned both the acute and convalescent phases of COVID-19. The repertoires were released in a freely available public database intended as a resource for research on the immune response to SARS-CoV-2. The samples were drawn from two sources: the first 160 participants of the ongoing ImmuneRACE study, and about 1,300 subjects contributed by 6 global collaborators. HLA class I and class II types, where available, came from metadata supplied by the sample provider rather than from assay-based typing. The material from the prospective study consisted of cDNA or gDNA derived from T cells, B-cell-depleted T cells, or PBMCs. Subjects who had been exposed to COVID-19, were actively infected with it, or had recovered from it provided the deeply sampled blood TCRbeta repertoires that made up the dataset. Nearly every sample came with metadata listing a de-identified subject ID, COVID-19 status, age in years and sex. General study outcomes and caveats: Clinical and demographic metadata were provided uncurated, with the amount varying by source and participant.

Whole blood was collected in K2EDTA tubes by collaborating institutions according to the institutions' own protocols. For TCRbeta analysis, collaborator samples were shipped as frozen whole blood, as isolated PBMCs, or as DNA extracted from either sample type. The immunoSEQ Assay, a bias-controlled multiplex PCR, was used to amplify TCRbeta CDR3 regions from genomic DNA. As for the authors' bioinformatics: The number of nucleated cells in each sample was estimated by amplification of reference gene primers within the assay. To quantify the absolute abundance of each unique TCRbeta CDR3 rearrangement, sequence reads were collapsed and filtered. For each sample, productive Simpson clonality was calculated as the square root of Simpson's diversity index over productive rearrangements. Entries here come from immuneACCESS through TCRdb and include only in-frame sequences with V and J called. Some clones fail to appear in such tables; in the studies checked, an unresolved V gene covers under half of the shortfall, and the cause of the remainder is unknown. The DNA was the basis for D and trimming; V, J and clone size are from that table. The sample records under 20,000 clones, 70% to 90% of which are singletons. The ten most abundant clones make up 7.9% of the sample.

Its CDR3 holds 15 amino acids, cysteine through phenylalanine. The entry retains the CDR3 DNA only, 45 bases that are in frame from base 1. As encoded in the germline V gene, CDR1 is MDHEN while CDR2 is SYDVKM. For this chain, trimming is 2 bases at the V end and 8 bases at the J end, and the number of junction bases without a gene match is 7. The TCR comes from a human donor with active COVID-19. The donor label of this sample is uncertain. The chain is encoded by TRBV28 joined to TRBJ2-1, with TRBD2 matching 9 junction bases. The source material was peripheral blood. The CDR3 region: CASSLLAGSRDEQFF. The DNA sequence follows: TGTGCCAGCAGTTTACTAGCGGGATCGAGGGATGAGCAGTTCTTC.